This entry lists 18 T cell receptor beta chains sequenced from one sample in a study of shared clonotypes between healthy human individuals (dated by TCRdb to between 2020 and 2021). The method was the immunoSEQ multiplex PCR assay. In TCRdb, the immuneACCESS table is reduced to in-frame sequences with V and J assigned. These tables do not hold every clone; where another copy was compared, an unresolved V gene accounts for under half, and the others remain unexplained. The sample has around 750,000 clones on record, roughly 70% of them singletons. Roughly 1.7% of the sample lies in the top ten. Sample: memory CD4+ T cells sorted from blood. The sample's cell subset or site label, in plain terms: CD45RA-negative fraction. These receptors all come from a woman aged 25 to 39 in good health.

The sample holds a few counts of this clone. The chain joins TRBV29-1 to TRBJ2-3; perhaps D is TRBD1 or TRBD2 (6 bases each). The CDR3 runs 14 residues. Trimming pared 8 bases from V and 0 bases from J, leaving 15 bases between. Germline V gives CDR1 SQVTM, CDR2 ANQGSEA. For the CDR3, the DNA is TGCAGCACTTCAAGGGGGGACAGCACAGATACGCAGTATTTT. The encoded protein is CSTSRGDSTDTQYF.

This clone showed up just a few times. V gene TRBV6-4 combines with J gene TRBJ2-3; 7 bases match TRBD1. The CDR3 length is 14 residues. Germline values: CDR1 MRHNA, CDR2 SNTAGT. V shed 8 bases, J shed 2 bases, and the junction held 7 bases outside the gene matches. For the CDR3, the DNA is TGTGCCAGCGCTGCGACAGGGACCACAGATACGCAGTATTTT. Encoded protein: CASAATGTTDTQYF.

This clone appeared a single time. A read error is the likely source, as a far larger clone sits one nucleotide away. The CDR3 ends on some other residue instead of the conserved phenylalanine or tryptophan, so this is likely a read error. CDR3 residues: CASARGRTEAFS. CDR3 in DNA: TGTGCCAGCGCCAGGGGAAGGACTGAAGCTTTCTCT. V is TRBV27 and J is TRBJ1-1; D is perhaps TRBD1 (6 bases). Germline assignment: CDR1 MNHEY and CDR2 SMNVEV (reference sequence). The CDR3 is 12 amino acids. The ends were cut back, 8 bases at V and 5 bases at J, with 12 bases in the middle.

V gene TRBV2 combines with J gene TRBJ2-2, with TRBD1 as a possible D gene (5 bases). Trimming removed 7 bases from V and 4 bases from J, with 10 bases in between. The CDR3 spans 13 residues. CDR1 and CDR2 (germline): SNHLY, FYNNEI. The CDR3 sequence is CASTGQRTGELFF. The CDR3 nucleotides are TGTGCCAGCACAGGGCAGCGCACCGGGGAGCTGTTTTTT.

The DNA of the CDR3 is TGTGCCAGCAGCTTGGGGAGCGCTGGGGCCAACGTCCTGACTTTC. As protein: CASSLGSAGANVLTF. This chain links TRBV5-5 with TRBJ2-6; the D is unclear. Trimming left V 0 bases short and J 2 bases short, with 6 bases between. The CDR3 spans 15 residues. CDR1 SGHKS and CDR2 YYEKEE come from the germline V gene (reference sequence).

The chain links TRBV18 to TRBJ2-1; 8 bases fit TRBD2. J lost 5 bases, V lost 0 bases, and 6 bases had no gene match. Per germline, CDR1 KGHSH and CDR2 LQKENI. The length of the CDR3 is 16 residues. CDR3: CASSPPRLASDNEQFF. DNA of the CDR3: TGTGCCAGCTCACCACCGCGACTAGCGAGCGACAATGAGCAGTTCTTC.

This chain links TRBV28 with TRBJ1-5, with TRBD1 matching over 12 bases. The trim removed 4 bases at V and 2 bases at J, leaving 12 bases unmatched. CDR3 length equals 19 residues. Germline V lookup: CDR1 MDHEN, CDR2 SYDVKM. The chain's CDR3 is CASSSPRGQGASGNQPQHF. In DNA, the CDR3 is TGTGCCAGCAGTTCCCCTAGGGGACAGGGGGCGAGTGGCAATCAGCCCCAGCATTTT.

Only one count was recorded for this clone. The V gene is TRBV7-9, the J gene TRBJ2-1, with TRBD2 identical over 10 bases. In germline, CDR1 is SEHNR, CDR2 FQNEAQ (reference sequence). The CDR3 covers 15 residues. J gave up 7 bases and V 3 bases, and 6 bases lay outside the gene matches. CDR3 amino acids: CASSFKASGSNEQFF. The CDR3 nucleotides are TGTGCCAGCAGCTTTAAGGCTAGCGGGAGTAATGAGCAGTTCTTC.

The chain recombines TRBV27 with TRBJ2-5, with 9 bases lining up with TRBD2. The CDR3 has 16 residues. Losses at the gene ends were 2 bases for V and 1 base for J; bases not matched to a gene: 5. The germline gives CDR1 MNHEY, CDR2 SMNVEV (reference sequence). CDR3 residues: CASSLGTSPIQETQYF. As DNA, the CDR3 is TGTGCCAGCAGTTTAGGGACTAGCCCGATCCAAGAGACCCAGTACTTC.

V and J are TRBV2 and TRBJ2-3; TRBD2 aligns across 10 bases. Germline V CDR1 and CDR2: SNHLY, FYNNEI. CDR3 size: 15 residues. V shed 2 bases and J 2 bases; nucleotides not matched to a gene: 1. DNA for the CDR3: TGTGCCAGCAGTGAAACTAGCGGGATCACAGATACGCAGTATTTT. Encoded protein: CASSETSGITDTQYF. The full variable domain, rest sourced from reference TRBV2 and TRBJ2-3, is EPEVTQTPSHQVTQMGQEVILRCVPISNHLYFYWYRQILGQKVEFLVSFYNNEISEKSEIFDDQFSVERPDGSNFTLKIRSTKLEDSAMYFCASSETSGITDTQYFGPGTRLTVL.

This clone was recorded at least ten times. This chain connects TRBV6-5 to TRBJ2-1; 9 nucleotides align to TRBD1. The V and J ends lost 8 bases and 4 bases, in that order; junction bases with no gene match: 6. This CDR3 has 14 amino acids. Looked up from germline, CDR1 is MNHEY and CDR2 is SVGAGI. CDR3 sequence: CASGGTGTYNEQFF. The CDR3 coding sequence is TGTGCCAGCGGGGGGACAGGGACTTACAATGAGCAGTTCTTC.

The chain's CDR3 is CASSSGRATDEQFF. CDR3 sequence (DNA): TGCGCCAGCAGCAGCGGGAGGGCTACGGATGAGCAGTTCTTC. The chain couples TRBV5-1 to TRBJ2-1; 10 positions match TRBD2. The CDR3 has 14 amino acids. The germline CDR1 and CDR2 sequences are SGHRS and YFSETQ. Trimming cost V 4 bases and J 8 bases; bases outside gene matches: 6.

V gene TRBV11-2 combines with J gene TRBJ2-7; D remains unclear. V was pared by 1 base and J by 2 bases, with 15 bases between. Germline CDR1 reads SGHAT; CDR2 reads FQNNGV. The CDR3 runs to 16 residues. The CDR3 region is CASSLAVGIFAYEQYF. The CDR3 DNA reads TGTGCCAGCAGCTTAGCGGTAGGAATATTTGCCTACGAGCAGTACTTC.

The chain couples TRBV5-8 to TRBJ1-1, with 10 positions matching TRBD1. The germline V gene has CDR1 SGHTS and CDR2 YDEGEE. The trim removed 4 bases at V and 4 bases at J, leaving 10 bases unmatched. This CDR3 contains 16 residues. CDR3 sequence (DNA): TGTGCCAGCAGCCGGGGACAGGGGAAGATGGGCACTGAAGCTTTCTTT. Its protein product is CASSRGQGKMGTEAFF.

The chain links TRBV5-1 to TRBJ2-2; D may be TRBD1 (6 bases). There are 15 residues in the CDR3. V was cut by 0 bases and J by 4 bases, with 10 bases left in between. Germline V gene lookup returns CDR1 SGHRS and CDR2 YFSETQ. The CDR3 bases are TGCGCCAGCAGCTTGGGCGCCAGGGGCACCGGGGAGCTGTTTTTT. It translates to CASSLGARGTGELFF. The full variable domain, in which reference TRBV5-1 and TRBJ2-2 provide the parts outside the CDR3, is KAGVTQTPRYLIKTRGQQVTLSCSPISGHRSVSWYQQTPGQGLQFLFEYFSETQRNKGNFPGRFSGRQFSNSRSEMNVSTLELGDSALYLCASSLGARGTGELFFGEGSRLTVL.

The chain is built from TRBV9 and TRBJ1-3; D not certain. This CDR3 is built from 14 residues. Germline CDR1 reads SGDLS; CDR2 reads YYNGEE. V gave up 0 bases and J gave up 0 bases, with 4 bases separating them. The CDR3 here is CASSVGVSGNTIYF. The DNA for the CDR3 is TGTGCCAGCAGCGTAGGGGTCTCTGGAAACACCATATATTTT.

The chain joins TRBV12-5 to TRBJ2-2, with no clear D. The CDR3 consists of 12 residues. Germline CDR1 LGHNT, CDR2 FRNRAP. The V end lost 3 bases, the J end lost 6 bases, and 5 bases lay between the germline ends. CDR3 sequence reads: CASGFGSGELFF. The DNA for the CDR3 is TGTGCTAGTGGTTTCGGCTCCGGGGAGCTGTTTTTT.

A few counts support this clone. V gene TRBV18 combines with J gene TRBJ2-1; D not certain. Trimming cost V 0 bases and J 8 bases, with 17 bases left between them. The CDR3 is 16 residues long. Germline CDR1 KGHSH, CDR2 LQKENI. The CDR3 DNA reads TGTGCCAGCTCACCACCTGGGTCCTCAGGTGGCCATGAGCAGTTCTTC. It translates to CASSPPGSSGGHEQFF. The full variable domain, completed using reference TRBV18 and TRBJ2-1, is NAGVMQNPRHLVRRRGQEARLRCSPMKGHSHVYWYRQLPEEGLKFMVYLQKENIIDESGMPKERFSAEFPKEGPSILRIQQVVRGDSAAYFCASSPPGSSGGHEQFFGPGTRLTVL.